One sample yielded the 4 T cell receptor beta chains listed below, sequenced in a study of memory CD4+ T cells and cytomegalovirus serostatus. Single viable CD3+CD4+CD8-CD45RO+ cells were sorted as the memory CD4+ T cells. Some clones are missing from TCRdb's copy, which holds only in-frame ones; the method was immunoSEQ multiplex PCR. Found here are about 62,000 clones, roughly three quarters of them singletons; the top ten hold around 4.3%. Input material: memory CD4+ T cells from blood. Every receptor here comes from an adult in good health and CMV-seropositive.

This clone was counted only a few times. This chain joins TRBV29-1 and TRBJ2-1; TRBD2 matches 13 bases. This CDR3 spans 17 amino acids. The germline V gene has CDR1 SQVTM and CDR2 ANQGSEA. V lost 7 bases to trimming and J lost 4 bases; unmatched junction nucleotides: 13. CDR3: CSARLAGGATGYNEQFF. The CDR3 bases are TGCAGCGCCCGACTAGCGGGGGGCGCTACGGGGTACAATGAGCAGTTCTTC.

The rearrangement uses TRBV2 and TRBJ1-1; D gene uncertain. The CDR3 totals 13 residues. Germline loops: CDR1 SNHLY, CDR2 FYNNEI. V was shortened by 2 bases and J by 0 bases, with 4 bases between the two germline ends. The CDR3 sequence is CASSESVNTEAFF. The CDR3 DNA is TGTGCCAGCAGTGAATCCGTGAACACTGAAGCTTTCTTT.

J is TRBJ1-1 and V is TRBV7-9, with no clear D. V lost 5 bases, J lost 4 bases, and 14 bases lay in between. The germline gives CDR1 SEHNR, CDR2 FQNEAQ (reference sequence). This CDR3 spans 14 amino acids. Here the CDR3 reads CASSPSVQSTEAFF. The CDR3 DNA follows: TGTGCCAGCAGCCCAAGCGTCCAGAGCACTGAAGCTTTCTTT.

About this clone itself: Other DNA sequences from this sample encode an identical CDR3 as well. The gene calls are TRBV4-1 and TRBJ2-2, with D perhaps assigned TRBD1 or TRBD2 (5 bases each). V lost 3 bases and J lost 6, with 5 bases in between. Germline V gives CDR1 MGHRA, CDR2 YSYEKL. The CDR3 is 12 amino acids. CDR3 in DNA: TGCGCCAGCAGCCAGGGACCCGGGGAGCTGTTTTTT. Protein: CASSQGPGELFF.